These T cell receptor beta chains were read from a single sample in a study of cytomegalovirus exposure and HLA in healthy donors. Repertoires were generated with immunoSEQ multiplex PCR, while TCRdb's copy carries only in-frame clones and drops some. The repertoire consists of 130,000 to 150,000 clones, with 87% occurring once and the leading ten covering 3.5% to 5.5%. The sequenced sample consisted of PBMCs. The origin of the receptors is a man aged 18 to 29 in good health and CMV-seropositive. Each CDR3 is given with its conserved first and last residue. A D gene is named only where the DNA matches it firmly. Only part of the rows carry a size: once, few, many, or a class if the clone is expanded.

J | V | D | size | CDR3 | DNA
TRBJ2-5 | TRBV9 | TRBD2 | once | CASSVASGSEETQYF | TGTGCCAGCAGCGTAGCTAGCGGGAGCGAAGAGACCCAGTACTTC
TRBJ2-1 | TRBV9 | TRBD1 | - | CASSVEGTGDFEQFF | TGTGCCAGCAGCGTAGAAGGGACAGGGGACTTTGAGCAGTTCTTC
TRBJ2-5 | TRBV6-5 | - | - | CASRSPGAETQYF | TGTGCCAGCAGATCCCCAGGGGCAGAGACCCAGTACTTC
TRBJ2-3 | TRBV6-4 | TRBD2 | few | CASSDLAGGHDTQYF | TGTGCCAGCAGTGACTTAGCGGGGGGGCACGATACGCAGTATTTT
TRBJ2-2 | TRBV5-4 | - | - | CASSQPETGTKTGELFF | TGTGCCAGCAGCCAACCCGAAACCGGGACAAAGACCGGGGAGCTGTTTTTT
TRBJ2-7 | TRBV10-2 | - | - | CASSGVGAYEQYF | TGCGCCAGCAGTGGGGTGGGAGCGTATGAGCAGTACTTC
TRBJ2-7 | TRBV2 | TRBD2 | few | CASSVGLVYEQYF | TGTGCCAGCAGCGTAGGACTAGTTTACGAGCAGTACTTC
TRBJ1-5 | TRBV28 | - | - | CASSTRPHGQPQHF | TGTGCCAGCAGCACCAGGCCGCACGGTCAGCCCCAGCATTTT
TRBJ1-1 | TRBV5-1 | - | - | CASSLAGKNTEAFF | TGCGCCAGCAGCTTGGCAGGGAAGAACACTGAAGCTTTCTTT
TRBJ1-5 | TRBV6-1 | - | - | CASSEHLGNQPQHF | TGTGCCAGCAGTGAACACTTGGGCAATCAGCCCCAGCATTTT
TRBJ2-1 | TRBV28 | - | once | CASSYENEQFF | TGTGCCAGCAGTTACGAGAATGAGCAGTTCTTC
TRBJ2-1 | TRBV6-4 | TRBD2 | - | CASSEGSGGNEQFF | TGTGCCAGCAGTGAAGGTAGCGGGGGGAATGAGCAGTTCTTC
TRBJ2-7 | TRBV5-1 | TRBD2 | - | CASSPTTSGPYEQYF | TGCGCCAGCAGCCCGACGACTAGCGGCCCCTACGAGCAGTACTTC
TRBJ1-1 | TRBV6-5 | - | - | CASTLTRNTEAFF | TGTGCCAGCACCCTCACTCGGAACACTGAAGCTTTCTTT
TRBJ2-7 | TRBV6-6 | - | - | CASSYPGGPLTYEQYF | TGTGCCAGCAGTTACCCGGGGGGCCCCCTAACCTACGAGCAGTACTTC
TRBJ1-1 | TRBV5-1 | - | - | CASSLVGAMAEAFF | TGCGCCAGCAGCTTGGTTGGGGCTATGGCTGAAGCTTTCTTT